A single sample is the source of the 17 T cell receptor beta chains below, sequenced in a study of T cells in localized non-small cell lung cancer. This table comes from immunoSEQ multiplex PCR, and its TCRdb copy is limited to in-frame clones, with some not included. The table includes about 39,000 clones, more than 75% detected once. The sample consisted of PBMCs, taken before any cancer treatment. The receptors were sampled from a woman aged 35-75 years with stage II squamous cell lung carcinoma.

The chain couples TRBV15 to TRBJ2-1; 9 bases align to TRBD2. CDR1 LNHNV and CDR2 YYDKDF come from the germline V gene (reference sequence). The V gene end was trimmed by 0 bases and the J gene end by 7 bases; junction bases not matched to a gene: 10. This CDR3 spans 17 amino acids. The chain's CDR3 is CATSRDRGLAGNNEQFF. CDR3 coding DNA: TGTGCCACCAGCAGAGATCGCGGGCTAGCGGGAAATAATGAGCAGTTCTTC.

The chain carries TRBV16 and TRBJ2-1; perhaps TRBD2 as D (6 bases). Germline loops: CDR1 KGHSY, CDR2 FQNENV. The CDR3 length is 15 residues. V was trimmed by 2 bases and J by 8 bases, leaving 16 bases between them. CDR3 in DNA: TGTGCCAGCAGCCAAGGAGGGTTGGGCGCCCATGAGCAGTTCTTC. It encodes CASSQGGLGAHEQFF.

This chain joins TRBV7-9 and TRBJ2-2; D possibly corresponds to TRBD2 (6 bases). V shed 4 bases and J shed 1 base, with 13 bases lying between them. Germline V lookup: CDR1 SEHNR, CDR2 FQNEAQ (reference sequence). The length of the CDR3 is 16 residues. The CDR3 DNA follows: TGTGCCAGCAGCTGGGACTCCGAACGGAACACCGGGGAGCTGTTTTTT. Its protein product is CASSWDSERNTGELFF.

This clone came up once. This chain joins TRBV7-9 and TRBJ2-5; D not resolved. The CDR3 runs 14 residues. Trimming stripped 5 bases from V and 1 base from J, with 11 bases between. Germline V gene sequence: CDR1 SEHNR, CDR2 FQNEAQ (reference sequence). In DNA form, the CDR3 reads TGTGCCAGCAGCCGGAGTGGGGTCCAAGAGACCCAGTACTTC. This translates into CASSRSGVQETQYF.

The CDR3: CASGGWGEGNSPLHF. In DNA form, the CDR3 reads TGTGCCAGCGGTGGTTGGGGAGAAGGGAATTCACCCCTCCACTTT. V usage is TRBV28 and J usage is TRBJ1-6; D gene unclear. CDR3 length: 15 residues. Germline-derived CDR1 and CDR2 are MDHEN and SYDVKM. V was pared by 8 bases and J by 7 bases, with 18 bases between.

This clone qualifies as medium-sized. This chain connects TRBV2 to TRBJ2-5, with D unresolved. The CDR3 sequence is 13 residues long. Deletions cut 2 bases from V and 1 base from J, with 5 bases between. Germline V gene sequence: CDR1 SNHLY, CDR2 FYNNEI. CDR3 region: CASSERVQETQYF. In nucleotides, the CDR3 is TGTGCCAGCAGTGAAAGAGTCCAAGAGACCCAGTACTTC.

The chain joins TRBV5-1 to TRBJ2-5; 8 nucleotides align to TRBD1. V gave up 4 bases and J gave up 5 bases; unmatched junction bases: 10. The CDR3 is 15 amino acids. The germline V gene has CDR1 SGHRS and CDR2 YFSETQ. CDR3 residues: CASSIRTGTRETQYF. DNA of the CDR3: TGCGCCAGCAGCATAAGGACAGGGACGAGGGAGACCCAGTACTTC.

This sequence joins TRBV11-2 and TRBJ1-2, with D possibly being TRBD1 (6 bases). Deletions cut 1 base from V and 6 bases from J, with 9 bases between. Germline values: CDR1 SGHAT, CDR2 FQNNGV. The CDR3 is 13 amino acids. The CDR3 region is CASSLGAGDGYTF. CDR3 in DNA: TGTGCCAGCAGCTTAGGGGCAGGGGATGGCTACACCTTC.

Only one count was recorded for this clone. The chain is built from TRBV2 and TRBJ2-2; 7 nucleotides align to TRBD1. Looked up from germline, CDR1 is SNHLY and CDR2 is FYNNEI. The ends lost 2 bases at V and 4 bases at J; junction bases unmatched: 4. CDR3 length equals 15 residues. The CDR3 coding sequence is TGTGCCAGCAGTGAACCCCAGGGGGTCACCGGGGAGCTGTTTTTT. It specifies CASSEPQGVTGELFF.

The CDR3 DNA sequence: TGTGCCAGCAGCTTGGGCCGGGACAGGGACTACGAGCAGTACTTC. Translation: CASSLGRDRDYEQYF. The chain joins TRBV5-5 to TRBJ2-7; 9 nucleotides align to TRBD1. The germline V gene encodes CDR1 SGHKS and CDR2 YYEKEE (reference sequence). V dropped 0 bases and J dropped 3; count of bases not matched to a gene: 4. CDR3 length: 15 amino acids.

The chain is built from TRBV5-4 and TRBJ1-5; 10 nucleotides match TRBD1. V shed 4 bases, J shed 6 bases, and the junction held 13 bases outside the gene matches. This CDR3 has 17 residues. In germline, CDR1 is SGHNT, CDR2 YYREEE (reference sequence). The CDR3 here is CASSVGGTGAEGQPQHF. The CDR3 nucleotides are TGTGCCAGCAGCGTAGGGGGGACAGGGGCCGAGGGTCAGCCCCAGCATTTT.

The V call is TRBV5-1, the J call TRBJ2-3, with 12 bases that match TRBD1. V trimming: 5 bases; J trimming: 7 bases; junction bases outside the gene matches: 8. Germline V lookup: CDR1 SGHRS, CDR2 YFSETQ. The CDR3 runs 15 residues. CDR3 coding DNA: TGCGCCAGCAGGCCACCCGGGACAGGGGGCAATACGCAGTATTTT. Its translation: CASRPPGTGGNTQYF.

In nucleotides, the CDR3 is TGTGCCACCAGCCCACCCACTAGCGGGAGGAGCGAGCAGTACTTC. Translated: CATSPPTSGRSEQYF. V usage is TRBV15 and J usage is TRBJ2-7; TRBD2 matches at 12 bases. The CDR3 is made up of 15 amino acids. Germline CDR1 is LNHNV and CDR2 is YYDKDF (reference sequence). With V trimmed by 5 bases and J by 6 bases, 8 bases remained unmatched.

V usage is TRBV6-1 and J usage is TRBJ2-5, with D perhaps matching TRBD1 (6 bases). CDR3 length: 15 amino acids. Germline CDR1 is MNHNS and CDR2 is SASEGT. Deletions cut 2 bases from V and 1 base from J, with 11 bases between. The CDR3: CASSELWGPQETQYF. CDR3 DNA: TGTGCCAGCAGTGAATTATGGGGGCCCCAAGAGACCCAGTACTTC.

The chain couples TRBV4-3 to TRBJ2-5, with 8 bases fitting TRBD1. The J call may not be correct, given that the DNA end is closer to TRBJ2-7. The CDR3 runs 15 residues. The germline CDR1 and CDR2 sequences are LGHNA and YSLEER. This CDR3 is CASSQGGQASYEQYF. In DNA form, the CDR3 reads TGCGCCAGCAGCCAAGGGGGACAGGCGTCCTACGAGCAGTACTTC.

This clone appeared a single time. The rearrangement links TRBV10-3 to TRBJ2-3; the D is unclear. Germline V CDR1 and CDR2: ENHRY, SYGVKD. Trimming left V 5 bases short and J 3 bases short, with 15 bases between. CDR3 length: 15 amino acids. The CDR3 spells CAISTNGRRTDTQYF. As DNA, the CDR3 is TGTGCCATCAGTACAAATGGTCGTAGAACAGATACGCAGTATTTT.

V usage is TRBV10-3 and J usage is TRBJ2-5; 9 nucleotides line up with TRBD2. The assigned J gene may be wrong: the sequence end matches TRBJ2-7 better. Germline assignment: CDR1 ENHRY and CDR2 SYGVKD. The CDR3 is made up of 15 amino acids. CDR3 DNA sequence: TGTGCCATCAGTGAGTCTGCTAGCGGGACCTACGAGCAGTACTTC. Translated, it gives CAISESASGTYEQYF.